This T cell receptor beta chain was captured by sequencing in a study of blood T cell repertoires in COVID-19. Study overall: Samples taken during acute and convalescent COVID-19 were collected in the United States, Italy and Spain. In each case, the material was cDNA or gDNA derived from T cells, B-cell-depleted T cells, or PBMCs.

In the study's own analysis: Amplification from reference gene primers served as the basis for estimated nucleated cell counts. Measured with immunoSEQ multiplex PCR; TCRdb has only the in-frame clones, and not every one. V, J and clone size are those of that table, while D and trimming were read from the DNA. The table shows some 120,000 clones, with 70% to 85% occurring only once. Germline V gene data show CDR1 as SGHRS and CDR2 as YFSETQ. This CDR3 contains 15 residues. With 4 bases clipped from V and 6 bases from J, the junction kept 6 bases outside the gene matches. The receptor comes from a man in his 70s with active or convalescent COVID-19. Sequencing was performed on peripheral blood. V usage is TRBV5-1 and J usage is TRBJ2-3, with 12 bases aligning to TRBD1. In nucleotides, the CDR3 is TGCGCCAGCAGCCCCGGGACAGGGGGCTTGGATACGCAGTATTTT. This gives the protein CASSPGTGGLDTQYF.